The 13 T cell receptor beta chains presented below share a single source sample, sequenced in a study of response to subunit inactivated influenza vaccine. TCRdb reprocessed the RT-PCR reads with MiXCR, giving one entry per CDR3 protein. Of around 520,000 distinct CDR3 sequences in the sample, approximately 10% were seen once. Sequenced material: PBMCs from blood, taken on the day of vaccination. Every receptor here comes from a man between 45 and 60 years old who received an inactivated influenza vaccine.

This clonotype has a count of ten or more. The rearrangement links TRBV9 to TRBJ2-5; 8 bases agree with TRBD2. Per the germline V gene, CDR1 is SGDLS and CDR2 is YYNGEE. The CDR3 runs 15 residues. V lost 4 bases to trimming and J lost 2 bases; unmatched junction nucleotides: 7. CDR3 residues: CASSLSGLVQETQYF. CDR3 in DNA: TGTGCCAGCAGCTTATCGGGACTAGTTCAAGAGACCCAGTACTTC.

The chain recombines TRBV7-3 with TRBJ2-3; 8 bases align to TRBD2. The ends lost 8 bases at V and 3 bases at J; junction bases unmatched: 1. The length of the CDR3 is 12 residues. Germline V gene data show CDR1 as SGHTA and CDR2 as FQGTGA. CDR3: CASGGRTDTQYF. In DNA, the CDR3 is TGTGCCAGCGGCGGGAGGACAGATACGCAGTATTTT.

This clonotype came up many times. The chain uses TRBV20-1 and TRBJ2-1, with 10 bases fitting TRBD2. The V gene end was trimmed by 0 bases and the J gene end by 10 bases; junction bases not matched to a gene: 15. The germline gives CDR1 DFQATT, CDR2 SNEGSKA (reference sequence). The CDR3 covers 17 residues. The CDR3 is CSARDPESAGGPREQFF. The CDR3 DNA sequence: TGCAGTGCTAGAGATCCCGAATCAGCGGGGGGGCCGAGAGAGCAGTTCTTC.

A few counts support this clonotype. The CDR3 here is CASQGADTDTQYF. Written as DNA, the CDR3 is TGTGCCAGCCAGGGAGCGGACACAGATACGCAGTATTTT. The gene calls are TRBV7-6 and TRBJ2-3; either TRBD1 or TRBD2 may supply D (5 bases each). Germline V lookup: CDR1 SGHVS, CDR2 FNYEAQ. The CDR3 is 13 amino acids. The V and J ends lost 8 bases and 2 bases respectively, with 11 bases between them.

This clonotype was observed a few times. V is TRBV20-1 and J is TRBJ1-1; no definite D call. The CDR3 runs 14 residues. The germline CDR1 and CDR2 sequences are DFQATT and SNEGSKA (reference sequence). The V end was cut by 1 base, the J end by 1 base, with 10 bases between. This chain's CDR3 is CSARVGGPNTEAFF. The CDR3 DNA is TGCAGTGCTAGAGTGGGAGGACCGAACACTGAAGCTTTCTTT.

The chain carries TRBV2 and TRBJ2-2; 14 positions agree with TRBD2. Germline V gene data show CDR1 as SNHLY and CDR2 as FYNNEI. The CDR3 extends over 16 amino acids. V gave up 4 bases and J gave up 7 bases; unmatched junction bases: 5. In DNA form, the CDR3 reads TGTGCCAGCAGTGTGACTAGCGGGAGGGCCCACGGGGAGCTGTTTTTT. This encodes CASSVTSGRAHGELFF.

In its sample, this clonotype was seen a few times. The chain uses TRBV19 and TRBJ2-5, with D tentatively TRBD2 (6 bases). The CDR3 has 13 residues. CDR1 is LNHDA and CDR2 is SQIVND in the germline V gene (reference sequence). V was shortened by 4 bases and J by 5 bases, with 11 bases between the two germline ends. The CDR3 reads CASSRGTRETQYF. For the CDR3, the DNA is TGTGCCAGTAGTAGAGGGACTCGGGAGACCCAGTACTTC.

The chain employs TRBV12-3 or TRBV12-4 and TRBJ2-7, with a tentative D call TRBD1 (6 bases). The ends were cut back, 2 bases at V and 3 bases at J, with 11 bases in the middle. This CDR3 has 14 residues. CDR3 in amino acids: CASSLTGINYEQYF. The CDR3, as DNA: TGTGCCAGCAGTTTAACAGGGATAAACTACGAGCAGTACTTC.

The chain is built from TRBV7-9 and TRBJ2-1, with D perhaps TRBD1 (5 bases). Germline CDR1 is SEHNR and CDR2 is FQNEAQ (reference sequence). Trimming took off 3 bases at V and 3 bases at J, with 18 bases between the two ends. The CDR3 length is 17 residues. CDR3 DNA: TGTGCCAGCAGCTTCATTGGGTTGCGCAGGGACTACAATGAGCAGTTCTTC. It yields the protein CASSFIGLRRDYNEQFF.

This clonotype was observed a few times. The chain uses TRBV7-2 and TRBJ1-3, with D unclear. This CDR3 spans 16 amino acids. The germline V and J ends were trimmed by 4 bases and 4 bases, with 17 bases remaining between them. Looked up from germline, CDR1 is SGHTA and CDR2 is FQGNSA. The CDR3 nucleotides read TGTGCCAGCAGCTCCAGCCGGACCCAAGCCGGAAACACCATATATTTT. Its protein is CASSSSRTQAGNTIYF.

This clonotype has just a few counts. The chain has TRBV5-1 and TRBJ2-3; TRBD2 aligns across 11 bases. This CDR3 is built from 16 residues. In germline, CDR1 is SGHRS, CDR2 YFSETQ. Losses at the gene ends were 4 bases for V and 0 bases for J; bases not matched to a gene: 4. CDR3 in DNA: TGCGCCAGCAGCAAGGGACTAGCGGCTAGCACAGATACGCAGTATTTT. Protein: CASSKGLAASTDTQYF.

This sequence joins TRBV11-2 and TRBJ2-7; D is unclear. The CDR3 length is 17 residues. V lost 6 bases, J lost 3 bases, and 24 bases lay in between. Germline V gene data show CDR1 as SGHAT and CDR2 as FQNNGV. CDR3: CASRPLAQQRNYYEQYF. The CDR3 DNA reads TGTGCCAGCAGACCCCTCGCCCAACAACGAAACTACTACGAGCAGTACTTC. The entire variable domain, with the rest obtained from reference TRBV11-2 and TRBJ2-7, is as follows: EAGVAQSPRYKIIEKRQSVAFWCNPISGHATLYWYQQILGQGPKLLIQFQNNGVVDDSQLPKDRFSAERLKGVDSTLKIQPAKLEDSAVYLCASRPLAQQRNYYEQYFGPGTRLTVT.

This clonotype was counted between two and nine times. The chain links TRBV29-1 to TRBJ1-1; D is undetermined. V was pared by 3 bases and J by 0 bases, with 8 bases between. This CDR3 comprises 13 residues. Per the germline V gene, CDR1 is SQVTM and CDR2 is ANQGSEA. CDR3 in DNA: TGCAGCGTTGACAGGTTATTGAACACTGAAGCTTTCTTT. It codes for CSVDRLLNTEAFF.